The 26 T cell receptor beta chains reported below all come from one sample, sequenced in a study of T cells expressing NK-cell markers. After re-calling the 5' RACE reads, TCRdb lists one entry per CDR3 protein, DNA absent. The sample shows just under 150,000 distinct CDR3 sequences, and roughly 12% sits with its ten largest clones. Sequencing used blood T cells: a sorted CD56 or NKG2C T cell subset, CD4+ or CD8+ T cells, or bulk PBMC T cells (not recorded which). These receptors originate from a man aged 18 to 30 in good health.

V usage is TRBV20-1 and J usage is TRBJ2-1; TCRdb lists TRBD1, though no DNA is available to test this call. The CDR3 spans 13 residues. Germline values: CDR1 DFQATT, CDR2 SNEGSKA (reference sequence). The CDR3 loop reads CSARPERRHEQFF.

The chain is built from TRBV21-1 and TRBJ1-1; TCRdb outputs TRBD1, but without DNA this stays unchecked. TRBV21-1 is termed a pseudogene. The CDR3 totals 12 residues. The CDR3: CASSNGRGEAFF.

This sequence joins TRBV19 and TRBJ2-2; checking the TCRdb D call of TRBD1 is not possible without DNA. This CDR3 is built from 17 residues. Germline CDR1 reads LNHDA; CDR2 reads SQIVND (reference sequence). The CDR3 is CASSMVSWGTGIGELFF.

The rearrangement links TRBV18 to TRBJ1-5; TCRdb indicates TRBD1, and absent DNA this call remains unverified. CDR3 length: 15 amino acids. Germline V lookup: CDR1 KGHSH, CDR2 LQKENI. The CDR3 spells CASATGQDYNQPQHF.

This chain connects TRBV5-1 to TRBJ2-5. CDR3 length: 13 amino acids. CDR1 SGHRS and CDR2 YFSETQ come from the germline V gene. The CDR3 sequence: CASTGGYQETQYF.

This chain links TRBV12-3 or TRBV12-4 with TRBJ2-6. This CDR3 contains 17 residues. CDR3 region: CASSPHLDVSGANVLTF.

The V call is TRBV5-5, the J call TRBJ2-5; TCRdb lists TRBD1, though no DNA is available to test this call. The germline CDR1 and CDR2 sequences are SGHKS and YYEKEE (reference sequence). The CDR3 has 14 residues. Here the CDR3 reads CASSQAPGRETQYF.

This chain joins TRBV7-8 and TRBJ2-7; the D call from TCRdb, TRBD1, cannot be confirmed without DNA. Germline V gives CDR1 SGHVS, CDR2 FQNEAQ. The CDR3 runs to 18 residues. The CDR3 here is CASSPNPMGTGFTYEQYF.

The CDR3: CASRGLATETQYF. V is TRBV2 and J is TRBJ2-5; the D call from TCRdb, TRBD2, cannot be confirmed without DNA. CDR1 is SNHLY and CDR2 is FYNNEI in the germline V gene. The CDR3 has 13 residues.

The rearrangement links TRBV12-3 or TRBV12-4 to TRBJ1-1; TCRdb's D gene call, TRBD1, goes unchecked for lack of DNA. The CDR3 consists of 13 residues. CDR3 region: CASSLAGATEAFF.

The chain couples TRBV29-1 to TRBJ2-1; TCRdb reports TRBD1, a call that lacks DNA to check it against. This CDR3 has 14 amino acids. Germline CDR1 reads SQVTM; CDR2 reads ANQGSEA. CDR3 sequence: CSVPGQGSYNEQFF.

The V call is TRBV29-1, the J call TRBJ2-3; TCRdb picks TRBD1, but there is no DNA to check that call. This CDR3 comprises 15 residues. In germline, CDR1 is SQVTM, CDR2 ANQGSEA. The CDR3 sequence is CSVEDSYRAPDTQYF.

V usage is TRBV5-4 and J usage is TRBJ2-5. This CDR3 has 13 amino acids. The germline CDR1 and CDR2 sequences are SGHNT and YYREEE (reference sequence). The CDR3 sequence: CASSLVEWETQYF.

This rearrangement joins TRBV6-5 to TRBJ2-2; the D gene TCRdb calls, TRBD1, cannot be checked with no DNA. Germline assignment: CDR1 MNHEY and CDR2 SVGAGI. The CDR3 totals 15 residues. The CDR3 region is CASSYRQGKAGELFF.

This CDR3 is CASGERERDYNEQFF. The chain carries TRBV4-1 and TRBJ2-1; TCRdb designates TRBD2, a call that cannot be tested without DNA. Germline loops: CDR1 MGHRA, CDR2 YSYEKL. This CDR3 comprises 15 residues.

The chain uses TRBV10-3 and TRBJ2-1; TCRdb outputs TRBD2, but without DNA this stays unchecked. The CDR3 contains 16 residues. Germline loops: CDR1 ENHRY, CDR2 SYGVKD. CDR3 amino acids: CAISEGGTSGYNEQFF.

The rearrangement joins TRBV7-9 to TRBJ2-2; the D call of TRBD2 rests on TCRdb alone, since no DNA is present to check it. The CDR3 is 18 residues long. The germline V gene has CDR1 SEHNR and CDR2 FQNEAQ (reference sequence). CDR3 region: CASSPRLAGEVDTGELFF.

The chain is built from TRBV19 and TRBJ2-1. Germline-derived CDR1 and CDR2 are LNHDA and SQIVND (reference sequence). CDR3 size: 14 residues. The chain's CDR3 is CASTSAGSYNEQFF.

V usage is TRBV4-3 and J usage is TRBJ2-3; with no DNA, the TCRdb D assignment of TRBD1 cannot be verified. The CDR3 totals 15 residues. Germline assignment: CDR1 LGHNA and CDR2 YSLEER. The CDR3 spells CASSQDSGGTDTQYF.

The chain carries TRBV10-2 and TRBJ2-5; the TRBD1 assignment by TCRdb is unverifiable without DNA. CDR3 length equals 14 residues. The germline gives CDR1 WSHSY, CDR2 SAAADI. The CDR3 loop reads CATQMTGYQETQYF.

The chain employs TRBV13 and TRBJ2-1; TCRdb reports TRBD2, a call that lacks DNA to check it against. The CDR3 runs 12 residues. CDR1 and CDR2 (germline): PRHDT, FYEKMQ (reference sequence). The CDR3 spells CASSRLANEQFF.

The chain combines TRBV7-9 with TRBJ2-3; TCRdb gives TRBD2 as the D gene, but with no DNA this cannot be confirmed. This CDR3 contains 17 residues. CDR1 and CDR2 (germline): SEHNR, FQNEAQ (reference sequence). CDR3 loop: CASSQGRTSESTDTQYF. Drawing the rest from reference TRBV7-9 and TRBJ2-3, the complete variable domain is DTGVSQNPRHKITKRGQNVTFRCDPISEHNRLYWYRQTLGQGPEFLTYFQNEAQLEKSRLLSDRFSAERPKGSFSTLEIQRTEQGDSAMYLCASSQGRTSESTDTQYFGPGTRLTVL.

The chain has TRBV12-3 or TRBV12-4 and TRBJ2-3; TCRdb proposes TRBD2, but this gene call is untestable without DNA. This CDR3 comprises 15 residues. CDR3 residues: CASSSTRGVGDTQYF.

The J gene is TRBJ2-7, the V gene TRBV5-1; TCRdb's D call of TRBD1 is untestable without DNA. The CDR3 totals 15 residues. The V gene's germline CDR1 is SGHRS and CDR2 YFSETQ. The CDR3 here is CASSSGQGASYEQYF.

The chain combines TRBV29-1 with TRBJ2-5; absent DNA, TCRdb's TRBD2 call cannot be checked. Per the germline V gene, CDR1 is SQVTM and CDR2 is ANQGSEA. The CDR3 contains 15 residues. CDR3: CSVQKMLDSRETQYF.

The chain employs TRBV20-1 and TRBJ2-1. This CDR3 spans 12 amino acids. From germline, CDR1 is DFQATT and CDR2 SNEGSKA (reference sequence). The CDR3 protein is CSAREFGNEQFF.